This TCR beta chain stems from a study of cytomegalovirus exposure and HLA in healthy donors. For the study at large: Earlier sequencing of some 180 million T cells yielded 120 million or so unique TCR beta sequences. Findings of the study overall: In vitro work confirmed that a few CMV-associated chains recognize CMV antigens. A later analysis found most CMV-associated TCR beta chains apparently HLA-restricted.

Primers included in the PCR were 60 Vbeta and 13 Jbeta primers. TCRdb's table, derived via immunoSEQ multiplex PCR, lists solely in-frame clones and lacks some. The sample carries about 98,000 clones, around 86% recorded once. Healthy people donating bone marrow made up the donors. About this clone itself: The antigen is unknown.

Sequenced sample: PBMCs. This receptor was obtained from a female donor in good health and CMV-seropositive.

The CDR3 region has the DNA TGTGCCAGCAGCGTATTGAGATCTAGCACAGATACGCAGTATTTT. Its protein is CASSVLRSSTDTQYF. The chain is built from TRBV9 and TRBJ2-3; D gene unclear. V lost 1 base and J lost 0, with 9 bases in between. CDR3 length equals 15 residues. Germline lookup yields CDR1 SGDLS and CDR2 YYNGEE. Based on the CDR3 plus reference TRBV9 and TRBJ2-3, the full variable domain is DSGVTQTPKHLITATGQRVTLRCSPRSGDLSVYWYQQSLDQGLQFLIQYYNGEERAKGNILERFSAQQFPDLHSELNLSSLELGDSALYFCASSVLRSSTDTQYFGPGTRLTVL.